Presented here are 28 T cell receptor beta chains from one specimen sequenced in a study of T-cell reconstitution after alpha-beta-depleted transplantation in children. It was with unique molecular identifiers that the TCRbeta library was prepared. TCRdb redid the calling of the PCR reads with MiXCR, one entry per CDR3 protein. This table has 500,000 or so distinct CDR3 sequences, about 30% appearing once. Specimen: PBMCs from the stem cell graft donor, collected from the stem cell graft. The source is a human donor who donated a stem cell graft to a child with aplastic anemia.

This chain links TRBV18 with TRBJ2-1; TRBD2 agrees at 11 bases. The V gene end was trimmed by 5 bases and the J gene end by 9 bases; junction bases not matched to a gene: 9. CDR1 and CDR2 from the germline V gene are KGHSH and LQKENI. The CDR3 has 15 amino acids. The CDR3 spells CASSAGLAGVGEQFF. DNA for the CDR3: TGTGCCAGCTCAGCCGGACTAGCGGGCGTGGGTGAGCAGTTCTTC. The variable domain in full, with the rest retrieved from reference TRBV18 and TRBJ2-1, is NAGVMQNPRHLVRRRGQEARLRCSPMKGHSHVYWYRQLPEEGLKFMVYLQKENIIDESGMPKERFSAEFPKEGPSILRIQQVVRGDSAAYFCASSAGLAGVGEQFFGPGTRLTVL.

V is TRBV6-5 and J is TRBJ2-5, with 7 bases lining up with TRBD2. The junction had 2 bases not matched to a gene; V was cut back by 2 bases and J by 2 bases. This CDR3 region has 14 residues. The germline V gene has CDR1 MNHEY and CDR2 SVGAGI. The CDR3 spells CASSYLGGQETQYF. For the CDR3, the DNA is TGTGCCAGCAGTTACCTCGGGGGGCAAGAGACCCAGTACTTC.

The chain uses TRBV30 and TRBJ2-1; 8 bases align to TRBD1. The germline V gene encodes CDR1 GTSNPN and CDR2 SVGIG (reference sequence). There are 15 residues in the CDR3. With V trimmed by 0 bases and J by 9 bases, 10 bases remained unmatched. CDR3 coding DNA: TGTGCCTGGAGTGTAAGGGGGTCTACAGGGGGTGAGCAGTTCTTC. Translating gives CAWSVRGSTGGEQFF.

This chain joins TRBV7-2 and TRBJ1-5; 10 nucleotides align to TRBD1. The CDR3 is made up of 16 amino acids. Germline assignment: CDR1 SGHTA and CDR2 FQGNSA. With V trimmed by 6 bases and J by 6 bases, 11 bases remained unmatched. Here the CDR3 DNA reads TGTGCCAGCAGTCAACGACAGGGGGCGCGGGGTCAGCCCCAGCATTTT. It codes for CASSQRQGARGQPQHF.

The rearrangement links TRBV27 to TRBJ1-1, with TRBD1 as a possible D gene (5 bases). The V gene lost 6 bases and the J gene lost 0 bases, with 17 bases spanning the gap. The V gene's germline CDR1 is MNHEY and CDR2 SMNVEV (reference sequence). This CDR3 has 16 residues. CDR3 bases: TGTGCCAGCAGCCCCCGGTCGGGGGAGATGAACACTGAAGCTTTCTTT. Its translation: CASSPRSGEMNTEAFF.

The table lists this clonotype with a few counts. V is TRBV7-2 and J is TRBJ2-2, with 7 bases identical to TRBD2. V was pared by 4 bases and J by 2 bases, with 4 bases of the junction left unmatched. Germline V gives CDR1 SGHTA, CDR2 FQGNSA. The CDR3 totals 15 residues. CDR3 coding DNA: TGTGCCAGCAGCTCGCGGGAGATCAACACCGGGGAGCTGTTTTTT. Translated: CASSSREINTGELFF.

This clonotype was detected ten times or more. The V call is TRBV12-3 or TRBV12-4, the J call TRBJ2-3; D remains unclear. This CDR3 contains 13 residues. Trimming pared 4 bases from V and 7 bases from J, leaving 12 bases between. CDR3 in DNA: TGTGCCAGCAGTTGGTCTGGGCGGCATACGCAGTATTTT. It codes for CASSWSGRHTQYF.

This clonotype was recorded once. V and J are TRBV20-1 and TRBJ1-2; the D is unclear. Trimming pared 0 bases from V and 8 bases from J, leaving 16 bases between. The CDR3 spans 14 residues. Germline CDR1 and CDR2: DFQATT and SNEGSKA (reference sequence). CDR3 in amino acids: CSARDQEGILGYTF. In DNA, the CDR3 is TGCAGTGCTAGAGATCAGGAGGGTATATTAGGCTACACCTTC.

This clonotype has just a few counts. This chain links TRBV5-6 with TRBJ2-1, with 7 positions matching TRBD1. CDR1 and CDR2 (germline): SGHDT, YYEEEE. The CDR3 has 13 amino acids. V gave up 2 bases and J gave up 8 bases; unmatched junction bases: 4. The DNA of the CDR3 is TGTGCCAGCAGCTTCCGACAGGGCGATGAGCAGTTCTTC. Its protein is CASSFRQGDEQFF.

The CDR3 DNA follows: TGTGCCAGCAGCCCTGGGACAGCTTTCTCCTACGAGCAGTACTTC. It encodes CASSPGTAFSYEQYF. This sequence joins TRBV28 and TRBJ2-7; 7 nucleotides match TRBD1. The germline V gene encodes CDR1 MDHEN and CDR2 SYDVKM. The CDR3 spans 15 residues. V lost 6 bases, J lost 0 bases, and 8 bases stayed unmatched.

This clonotype was seen only a few times. V gene TRBV11-2 combines with J gene TRBJ2-1, with 9 bases lining up with TRBD2. This CDR3 has 19 residues. CDR1 SGHAT and CDR2 FQNNGV come from the germline V gene. Germline trimming cut 1 base from V and 5 bases from J; bases unmatched to any gene: 15. In DNA, the CDR3 is TGTGCCAGCAGCTTAGTTGGCCTAGCGGGATGGCGAGGGGACAATGAGCAGTTCTTC. It is translated as CASSLVGLAGWRGDNEQFF.

V is TRBV7-9 and J is TRBJ2-3, with no clear D. The germline V gene has CDR1 SEHNR and CDR2 FQNEAQ (reference sequence). This CDR3 is built from 12 residues. V was clipped by 7 bases and J by 5 bases, with 10 bases between them. CDR3 residues: CASIVVRDTQYF. Written as DNA, the CDR3 is TGTGCCAGCATCGTGGTGAGAGATACGCAGTATTTT.

This clonotype was counted between two and nine times. This chain joins TRBV20-1 and TRBJ2-1; TRBD2 matches 14 bases. V was pared by 3 bases and J by 9 bases, with 13 bases of the junction left unmatched. Germline V gene sequence: CDR1 DFQATT, CDR2 SNEGSKA (reference sequence). The CDR3 consists of 17 residues. CDR3 nucleotides: TGCAGTGCTAGTACCCCCGGGACTAGCGGGAGTAGCGGTGAGCAGTTCTTC. Encoded protein: CSASTPGTSGSSGEQFF.

The chain combines TRBV29-1 with TRBJ2-3; no clear D. The germline CDR1 and CDR2 sequences are SQVTM and ANQGSEA. V lost 7 bases and J 3 bases, leaving 11 bases between the germline ends. CDR3 length: 12 residues. Written as DNA, the CDR3 is TGCAGCGCCCAGTTCGAAACAGATACGCAGTATTTT. Its translation: CSAQFETDTQYF.

This clonotype occurred a few times. J is TRBJ1-1 and V is TRBV6-5; possibly TRBD1 for D (6 bases). V lost 0 bases to trimming and J lost 1 base, with 9 bases between them. Germline-derived CDR1 and CDR2 are MNHEY and SVGAGI. The CDR3 spans 15 residues. In DNA form, the CDR3 reads TGTGCCAGCAGTTACTCGTCCAGGGGGAACACTGAAGCTTTCTTT. It encodes CASSYSSRGNTEAFF.

This clonotype has only a few counts. The V call is TRBV20-1, the J call TRBJ2-3; 7 bases line up with TRBD1. J gave up 1 base and V 5 bases, and 6 bases lay outside the gene matches. CDR1 and CDR2 (germline): DFQATT, SNEGSKA (reference sequence). The CDR3 has 14 residues. Written as DNA, the CDR3 is TGCAGTGCTCGCGACAGGGCGGGCACAGATACGCAGTATTTT. Translated, it gives CSARDRAGTDTQYF.

This clonotype was seen repeatedly, ten times or more. The chain has TRBV20-1 and TRBJ1-4; no clear D gene. The germline gives CDR1 DFQATT, CDR2 SNEGSKA (reference sequence). The V and J ends lost 5 bases and 5 bases respectively, with 12 bases between them. CDR3 length: 13 amino acids. The CDR3 DNA follows: TGCAGTGCTCCCGGCCTGGGCAATGAAAAACTGTTTTTT. Its translation is CSAPGLGNEKLFF.

The rearrangement uses TRBV30 and TRBJ1-2; D gene ambiguous. Germline CDR1 reads GTSNPN; CDR2 reads SVGIG (reference sequence). With 3 bases removed from V and 8 bases from J, the gap between germline ends came to 13 bases. The CDR3 contains 12 residues. The CDR3 protein is CAWSPAPGGYTF. CDR3 DNA sequence: TGTGCCTGGAGCCCCGCCCCAGGCGGCTACACCTTC.

A single count supports this clonotype. The V call is TRBV7-2, the J call TRBJ1-2, with D unclear. This CDR3 has 16 residues. V lost 0 bases and J lost 2, with 13 bases in between. The germline CDR1 and CDR2 sequences are SGHTA and FQGNSA. The CDR3 protein is CASSLAAQVPNYGYTF. The CDR3 DNA reads as TGTGCCAGCAGCTTAGCGGCGCAGGTACCCAACTATGGCTACACCTTC.

This clonotype was picked up a small number of times. The chain links TRBV25-1 to TRBJ1-4, with 7 bases fitting TRBD1. Losses at the gene ends were 3 bases for V and 7 bases for J; bases not matched to a gene: 8. The germline CDR1 and CDR2 sequences are MGHDK and SYGVNS. There are 15 residues in the CDR3. As DNA, the CDR3 is TGTGCCAGCAGTGAGGAGGGGGCGGGTCGTGAAAAACTGTTTTTT. Translating gives CASSEEGAGREKLFF.

The chain employs TRBV4-3 and TRBJ2-3; TRBD2 matches 7 bases. The CDR3 has 15 amino acids. Germline assignment: CDR1 LGHNA and CDR2 YSLEER. J was trimmed by 11 bases and V by 2 bases; bases with no gene match: 13. The CDR3: CASSQSRQRLAQQYF. The CDR3 nucleotides are TGCGCCAGCAGCCAATCCCGACAGAGACTAGCCCAGCAGTATTTT.

This clonotype has a handful of counts. The chain uses TRBV7-6 and TRBJ2-7; 7 positions agree with TRBD2. CDR3 length: 15 amino acids. Germline CDR1 reads SGHVS; CDR2 reads FNYEAQ. V lost 1 base and J lost 3; bases outside the gene matches: 6. The DNA of the CDR3 is TGTGCCAGCAGCTTAGAGGGAGGGGAAGGCTACGAGCAGTACTTC. It specifies CASSLEGGEGYEQYF.

The chain links TRBV6-1 to TRBJ2-1, with TRBD2 matching over 9 bases. J lost 1 base, V lost 6 bases, and 7 bases had no gene match. The CDR3 has 16 residues. Looked up from germline, CDR1 is MNHNS and CDR2 is SASEGT. CDR3 nucleotide sequence: TGTGCCAGCAGGCATGAAGCGGGAGGATCCTACAATGAGCAGTTCTTC. Amino acid sequence: CASRHEAGGSYNEQFF.

The chain has TRBV21-1 and TRBJ2-7; the D segment call TRBD1 is taken from the table without a DNA check. TRBV21-1 is annotated as a pseudogene. CDR3 size: 14 residues. The CDR3 is CASDDRDNSYEQYV. In nucleotides, the CDR3 is TGTGCCAGCGACGACCGGGACAACTCCTACGAGCAGTACGTC.

The chain carries TRBV5-1 and TRBJ2-1; 9 bases map to TRBD1. Per the germline V gene, CDR1 is SGHRS and CDR2 is YFSETQ. The CDR3 length is 16 residues. The trim removed 4 bases at V and 1 base at J, leaving 6 bases unmatched. CDR3 region: CASSIGTGTSYNEQFF. CDR3 in DNA: TGCGCCAGCAGCATAGGGACAGGGACATCCTACAATGAGCAGTTCTTC.

At least ten counts were recorded for this clonotype. The CDR3 region is CASSPTGNTEAFF. DNA for the CDR3: TGTGCCAGCAGCCCGACAGGGAACACTGAAGCTTTCTTT. The J gene is TRBJ1-1, the V gene TRBV18; a weak D match, TRBD1 (6 bases). This CDR3 spans 13 amino acids. Germline values: CDR1 KGHSH, CDR2 LQKENI. Between the trimmed V and J ends, which lost 8 bases and 1 base, there was a span of 11 bases. The entire variable domain, with the rest obtained from reference TRBV18 and TRBJ1-1, is as follows: NAGVMQNPRHLVRRRGQEARLRCSPMKGHSHVYWYRQLPEEGLKFMVYLQKENIIDESGMPKERFSAEFPKEGPSILRIQQVVRGDSAAYFCASSPTGNTEAFFGQGTRLTVV.

The chain links TRBV29-1 to TRBJ1-1; D is undetermined. V shed 5 bases and J shed 2 bases, with 6 bases lying between them. The germline V gene has CDR1 SQVTM and CDR2 ANQGSEA. The CDR3 covers 11 residues. CDR3 sequence (DNA): TGCAGCGTTTCAGATAACACTGAAGCTTTCTTT. This translates into CSVSDNTEAFF. Full variable domain (rest looked up from reference TRBV29-1 and TRBJ1-1): SAVISQKPSRDICQRGTSLTIQCQVDSQVTMMFWYRQQPGQSLTLIATANQGSEATYESGFVIDKFPISRPNLTFSTLTVSNMSPEDSSIYLCSVSDNTEAFFGQGTRLTVV.

This rearrangement joins TRBV15 to TRBJ1-5, with 10 bases aligning to TRBD1. CDR1 is LNHNV, CDR2 YYDKDF, per germline (reference sequence). V was clipped by 2 bases and J by 4 bases; unmatched bases: 8. The CDR3 has 17 amino acids. The CDR3 region is CATSRSQRQGANQPQHF. The DNA for the CDR3 is TGTGCCACCAGCAGATCGCAACGACAGGGGGCGAATCAGCCCCAGCATTTT.